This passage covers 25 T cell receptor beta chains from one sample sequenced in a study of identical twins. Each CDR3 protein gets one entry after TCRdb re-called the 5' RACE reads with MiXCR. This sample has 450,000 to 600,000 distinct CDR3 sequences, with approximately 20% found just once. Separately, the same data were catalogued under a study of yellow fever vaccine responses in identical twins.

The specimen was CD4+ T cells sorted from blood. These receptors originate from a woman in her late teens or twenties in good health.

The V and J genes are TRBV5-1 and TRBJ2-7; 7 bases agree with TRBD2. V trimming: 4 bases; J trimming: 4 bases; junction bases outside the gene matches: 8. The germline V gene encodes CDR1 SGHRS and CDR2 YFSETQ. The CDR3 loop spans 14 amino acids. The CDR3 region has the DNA TGCGCCAGCAGCCACGCTGGGCGGGAGTACGAGCAGTACTTC. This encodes CASSHAGREYEQYF.

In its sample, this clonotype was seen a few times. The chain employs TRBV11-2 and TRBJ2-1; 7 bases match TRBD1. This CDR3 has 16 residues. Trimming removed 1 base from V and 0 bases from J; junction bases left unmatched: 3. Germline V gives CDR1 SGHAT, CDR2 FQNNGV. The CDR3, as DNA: TGTGCCAGCAGCTTAGTCTGGGACAGCTCCTACAATGAGCAGTTCTTC. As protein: CASSLVWDSSYNEQFF.

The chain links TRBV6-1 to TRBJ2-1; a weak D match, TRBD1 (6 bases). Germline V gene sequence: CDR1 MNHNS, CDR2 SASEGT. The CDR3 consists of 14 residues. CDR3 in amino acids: CGSTRDTVLNEQFF. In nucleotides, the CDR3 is TGTGGATCAACCCGGGACACCGTTCTTAATGAGCAGTTCTTC.

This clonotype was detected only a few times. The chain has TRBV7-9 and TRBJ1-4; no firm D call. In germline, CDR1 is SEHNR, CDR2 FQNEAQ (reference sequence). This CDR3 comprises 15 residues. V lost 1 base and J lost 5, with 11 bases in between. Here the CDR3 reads CASSLVGESNEKLFF. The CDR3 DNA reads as TGTGCCAGCAGCTTAGTTGGGGAGTCGAATGAAAAACTGTTTTTT.

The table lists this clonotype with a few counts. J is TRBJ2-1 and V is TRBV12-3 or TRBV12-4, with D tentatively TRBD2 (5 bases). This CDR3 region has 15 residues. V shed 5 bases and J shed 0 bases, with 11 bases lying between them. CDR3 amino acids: CASSQSGYSYNEQFF. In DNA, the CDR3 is TGTGCCAGCAGTCAAAGCGGATACTCCTACAATGAGCAGTTCTTC.

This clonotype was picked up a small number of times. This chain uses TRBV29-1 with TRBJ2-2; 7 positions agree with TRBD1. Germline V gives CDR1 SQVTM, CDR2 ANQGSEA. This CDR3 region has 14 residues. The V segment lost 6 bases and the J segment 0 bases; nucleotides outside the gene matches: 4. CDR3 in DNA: TGCAGCGTAAAGGGACAGACGAACACCGGGGAGCTGTTTTTT. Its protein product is CSVKGQTNTGELFF.

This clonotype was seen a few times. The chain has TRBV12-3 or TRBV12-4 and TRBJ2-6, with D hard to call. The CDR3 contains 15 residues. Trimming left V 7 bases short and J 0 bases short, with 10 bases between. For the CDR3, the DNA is TGTGCCAGCAAGGTTTCTAACTCTGGGGCCAACGTCCTGACTTTC. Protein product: CASKVSNSGANVLTF.

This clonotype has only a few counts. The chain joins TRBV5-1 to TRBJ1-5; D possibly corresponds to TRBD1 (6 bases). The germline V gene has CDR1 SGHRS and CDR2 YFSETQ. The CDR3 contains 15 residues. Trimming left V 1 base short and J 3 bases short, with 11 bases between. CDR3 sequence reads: CASSLIWGPNQPQHF. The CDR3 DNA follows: TGCGCCAGCAGCTTGATTTGGGGGCCCAATCAGCCCCAGCATTTT.

The CDR3 spells CASSLASGVMHGEQFF. In nucleotides, the CDR3 is TGTGCCAGCAGCTTAGCCAGCGGGGTTATGCATGGTGAGCAGTTCTTC. This chain uses TRBV7-6 with TRBJ2-1; 7 bases are shared with TRBD2. The junction had 11 bases not matched to a gene; V was cut back by 0 bases and J by 9 bases. Germline V gives CDR1 SGHVS, CDR2 FNYEAQ. The CDR3 has 16 residues.

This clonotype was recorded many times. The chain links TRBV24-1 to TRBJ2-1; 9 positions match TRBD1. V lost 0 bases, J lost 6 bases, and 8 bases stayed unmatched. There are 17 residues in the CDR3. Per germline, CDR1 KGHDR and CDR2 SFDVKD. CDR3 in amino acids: CATSDLQGTGLVNEQFF. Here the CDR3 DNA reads TGTGCCACCAGTGATTTGCAAGGGACAGGGTTAGTCAATGAGCAGTTCTTC.

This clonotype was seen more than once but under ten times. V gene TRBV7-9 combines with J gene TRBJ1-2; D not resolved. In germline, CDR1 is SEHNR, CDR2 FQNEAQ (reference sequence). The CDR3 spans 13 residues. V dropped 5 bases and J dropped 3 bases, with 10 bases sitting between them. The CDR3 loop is CASSQATDYGYTF. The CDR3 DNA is TGTGCCAGCAGCCAGGCTACAGACTATGGCTACACCTTC. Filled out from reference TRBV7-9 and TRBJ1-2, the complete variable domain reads DTGVSQNPRHKITKRGQNVTFRCDPISEHNRLYWYRQTLGQGPEFLTYFQNEAQLEKSRLLSDRFSAERPKGSFSTLEIQRTEQGDSAMYLCASSQATDYGYTFGSGTRLTVV.

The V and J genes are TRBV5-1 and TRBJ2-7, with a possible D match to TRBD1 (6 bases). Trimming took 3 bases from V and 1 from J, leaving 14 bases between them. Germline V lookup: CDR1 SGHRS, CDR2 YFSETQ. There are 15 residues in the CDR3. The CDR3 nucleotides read TGCGCCAGCAGCTCCACGGACAGACCTTCCTACGAGCAGTACTTC. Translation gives CASSSTDRPSYEQYF.

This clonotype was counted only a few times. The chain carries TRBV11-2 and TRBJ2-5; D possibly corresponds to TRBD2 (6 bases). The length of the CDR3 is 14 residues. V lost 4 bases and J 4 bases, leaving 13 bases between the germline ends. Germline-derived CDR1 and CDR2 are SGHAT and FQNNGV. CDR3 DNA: TGTGCCAGCAGCTCAGGCGGGACTCGAGAGACCCAGTACTTC. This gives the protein CASSSGGTRETQYF.

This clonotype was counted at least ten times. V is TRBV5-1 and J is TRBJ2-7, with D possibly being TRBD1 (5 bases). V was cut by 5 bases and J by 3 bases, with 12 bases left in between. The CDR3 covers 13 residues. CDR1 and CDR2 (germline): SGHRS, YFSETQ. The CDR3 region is CASSRGQDYEQYF. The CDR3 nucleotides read TGCGCCAGCAGTCGAGGACAAGACTACGAGCAGTACTTC.

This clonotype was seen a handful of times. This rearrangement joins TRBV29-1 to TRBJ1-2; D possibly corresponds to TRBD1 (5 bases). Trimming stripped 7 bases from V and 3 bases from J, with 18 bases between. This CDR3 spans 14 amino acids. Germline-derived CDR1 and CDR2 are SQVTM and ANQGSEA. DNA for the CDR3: TGCAGCGCTGGGGGGAGAGGGTCGGACTATGGCTACACCTTC. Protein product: CSAGGRGSDYGYTF. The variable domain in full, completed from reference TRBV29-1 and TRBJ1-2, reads SAVISQKPSRDICQRGTSLTIQCQVDSQVTMMFWYRQQPGQSLTLIATANQGSEATYESGFVIDKFPISRPNLTFSTLTVSNMSPEDSSIYLCSAGGRGSDYGYTFGSGTRLTVV.

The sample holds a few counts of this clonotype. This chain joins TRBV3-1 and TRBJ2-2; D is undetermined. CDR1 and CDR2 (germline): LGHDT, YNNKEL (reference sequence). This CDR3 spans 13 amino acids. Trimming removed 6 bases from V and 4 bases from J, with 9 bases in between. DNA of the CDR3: TGTGCCAGCAGTCTTGACATCACCGGGGAGCTGTTTTTT. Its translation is CASSLDITGELFF. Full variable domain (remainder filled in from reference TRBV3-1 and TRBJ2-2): DTAVSQTPKYLVTQMGNDKSIKCEQNLGHDTMYWYKQDSKKFLKIMFSYNNKELIINETVPNRFSPKSPDKAHLNLHINSLELGDSAVYFCASSLDITGELFFGEGSRLTVL.

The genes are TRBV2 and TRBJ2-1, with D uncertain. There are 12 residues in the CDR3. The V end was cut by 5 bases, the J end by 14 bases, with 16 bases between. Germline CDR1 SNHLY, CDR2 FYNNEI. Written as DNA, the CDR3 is TGTGCCAGCAGTTTACAGAGCCGTTTGGAGTTCTTC. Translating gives CASSLQSRLEFF.

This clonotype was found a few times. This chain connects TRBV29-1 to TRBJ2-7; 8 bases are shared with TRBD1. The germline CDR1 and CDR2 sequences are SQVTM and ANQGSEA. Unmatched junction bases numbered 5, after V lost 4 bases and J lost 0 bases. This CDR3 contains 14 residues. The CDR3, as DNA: TGCAGCGTTGTGAGGCAGGGGGCCTCCTACGAGCAGTACTTC. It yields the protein CSVVRQGASYEQYF.

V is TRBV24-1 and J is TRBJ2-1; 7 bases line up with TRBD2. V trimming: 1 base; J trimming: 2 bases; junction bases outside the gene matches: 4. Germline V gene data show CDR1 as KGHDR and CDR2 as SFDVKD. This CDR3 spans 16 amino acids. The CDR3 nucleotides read TGTGCCACCAGTGATTTAGTGGCGGGAGCCTACAATGAGCAGTTCTTC. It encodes CATSDLVAGAYNEQFF.

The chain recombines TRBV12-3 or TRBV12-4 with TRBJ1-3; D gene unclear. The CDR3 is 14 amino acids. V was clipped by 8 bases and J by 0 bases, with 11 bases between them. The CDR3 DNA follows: TGTGCCAGCCGAGCGGGAAACTCTGGAAACACCATATATTTT. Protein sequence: CASRAGNSGNTIYF.

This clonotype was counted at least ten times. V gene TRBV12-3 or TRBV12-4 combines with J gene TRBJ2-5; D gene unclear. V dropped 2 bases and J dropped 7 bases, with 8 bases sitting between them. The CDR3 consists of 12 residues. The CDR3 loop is CASSLTFGTQYF. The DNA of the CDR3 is TGTGCCAGCAGTTTAACCTTTGGGACCCAGTACTTC.

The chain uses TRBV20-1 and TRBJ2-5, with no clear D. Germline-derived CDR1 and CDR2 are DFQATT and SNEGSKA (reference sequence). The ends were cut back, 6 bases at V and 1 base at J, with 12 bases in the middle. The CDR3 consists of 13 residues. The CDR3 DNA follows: TGCAGTGCCAGGACGGCACCCCAAGAGACCCAGTACTTC. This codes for CSARTAPQETQYF.

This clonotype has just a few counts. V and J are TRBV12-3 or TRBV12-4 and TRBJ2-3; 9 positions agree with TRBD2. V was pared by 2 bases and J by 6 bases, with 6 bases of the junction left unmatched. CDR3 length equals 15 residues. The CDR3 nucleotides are TGTGCCAGCAGTTTATTGAGCGGGGGGTTGGATACGCAGTATTTT. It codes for CASSLLSGGLDTQYF.

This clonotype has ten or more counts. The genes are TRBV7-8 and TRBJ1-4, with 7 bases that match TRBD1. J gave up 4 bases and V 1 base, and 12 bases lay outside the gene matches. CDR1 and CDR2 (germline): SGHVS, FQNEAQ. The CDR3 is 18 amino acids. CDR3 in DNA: TGTGCCAGCAGCTTAGATGGAAGGGGAGGGGGCCATAATGAAAAACTGTTTTTT. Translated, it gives CASSLDGRGGGHNEKLFF.

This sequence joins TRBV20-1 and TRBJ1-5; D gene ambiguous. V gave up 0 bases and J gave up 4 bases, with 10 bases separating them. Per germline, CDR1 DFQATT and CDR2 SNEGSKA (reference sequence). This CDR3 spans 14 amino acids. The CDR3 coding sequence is TGCAGTGCTAGAGATCGGAGGGTGAATCAGCCCCAGCATTTT. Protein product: CSARDRRVNQPQHF.